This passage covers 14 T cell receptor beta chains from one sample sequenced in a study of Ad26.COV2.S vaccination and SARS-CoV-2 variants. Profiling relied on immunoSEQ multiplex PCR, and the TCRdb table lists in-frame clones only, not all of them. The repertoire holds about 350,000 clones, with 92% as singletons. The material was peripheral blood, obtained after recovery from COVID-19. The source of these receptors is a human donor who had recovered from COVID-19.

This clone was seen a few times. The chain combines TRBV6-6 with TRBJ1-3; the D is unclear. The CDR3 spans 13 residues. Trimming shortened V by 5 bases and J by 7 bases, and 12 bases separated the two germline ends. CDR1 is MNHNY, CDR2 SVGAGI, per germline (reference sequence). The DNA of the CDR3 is TGTGCCAGCAGTCCCCCCGAGGTGAACACCATATATTTT. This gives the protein CASSPPEVNTIYF.

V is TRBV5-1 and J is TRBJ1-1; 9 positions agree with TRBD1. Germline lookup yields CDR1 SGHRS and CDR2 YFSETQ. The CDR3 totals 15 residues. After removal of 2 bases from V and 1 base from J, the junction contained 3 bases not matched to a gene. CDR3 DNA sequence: TGCGCCAGCAGCTTACAGGGGGCGGGGAACACTGAAGCTTTCTTT. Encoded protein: CASSLQGAGNTEAFF.

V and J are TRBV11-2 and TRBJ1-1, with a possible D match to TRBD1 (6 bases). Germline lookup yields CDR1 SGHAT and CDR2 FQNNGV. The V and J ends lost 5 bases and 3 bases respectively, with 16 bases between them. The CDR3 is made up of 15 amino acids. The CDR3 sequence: CASSRGGGGYTEAFF. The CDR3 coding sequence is TGTGCCAGCAGCCGAGGGGGAGGTGGGTACACTGAAGCTTTCTTT.

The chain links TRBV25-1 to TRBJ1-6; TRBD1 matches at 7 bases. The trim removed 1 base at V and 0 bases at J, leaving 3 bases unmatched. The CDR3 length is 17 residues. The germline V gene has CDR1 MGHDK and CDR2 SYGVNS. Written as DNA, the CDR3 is TGTGCCAGCAGTGAATTTGGGGACAGCTCCTATAATTCACCCCTCCACTTT. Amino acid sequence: CASSEFGDSSYNSPLHF.

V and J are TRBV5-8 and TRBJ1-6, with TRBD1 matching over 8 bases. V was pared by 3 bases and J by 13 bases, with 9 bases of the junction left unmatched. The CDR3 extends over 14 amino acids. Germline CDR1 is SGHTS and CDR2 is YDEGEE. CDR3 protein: CASSSQDRVFPLHF. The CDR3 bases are TGTGCCAGCAGCTCGCAGGACAGGGTGTTTCCCCTCCACTTT.

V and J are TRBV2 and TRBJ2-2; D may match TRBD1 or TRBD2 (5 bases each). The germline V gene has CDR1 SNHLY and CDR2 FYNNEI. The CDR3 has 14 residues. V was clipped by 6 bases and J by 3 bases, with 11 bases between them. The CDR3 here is CASRVGTDTGELFF. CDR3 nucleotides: TGTGCCAGCAGAGTAGGGACGGACACCGGGGAGCTGTTTTTT.

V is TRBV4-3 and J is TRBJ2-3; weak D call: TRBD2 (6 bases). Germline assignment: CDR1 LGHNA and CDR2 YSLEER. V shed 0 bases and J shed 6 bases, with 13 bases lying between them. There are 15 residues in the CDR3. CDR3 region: CASSQDRLALDTQYF. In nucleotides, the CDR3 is TGCGCCAGCAGCCAAGATCGGCTAGCGTTGGATACGCAGTATTTT.

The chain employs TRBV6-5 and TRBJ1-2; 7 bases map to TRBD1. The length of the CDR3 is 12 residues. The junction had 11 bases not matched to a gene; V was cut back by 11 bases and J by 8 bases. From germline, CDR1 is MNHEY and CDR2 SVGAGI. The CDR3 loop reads CAGKTGNQGYTF. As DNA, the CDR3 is TGTGCCGGAAAGACAGGGAATCAAGGCTACACCTTC.

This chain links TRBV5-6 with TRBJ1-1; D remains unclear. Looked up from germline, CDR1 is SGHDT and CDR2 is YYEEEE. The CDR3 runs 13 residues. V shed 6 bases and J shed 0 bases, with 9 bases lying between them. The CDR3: CASTSGVNTEAFF. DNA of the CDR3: TGTGCCAGCACGAGCGGAGTGAACACTGAAGCTTTCTTT.

CDR3 sequence reads: CASSQGTGRNYGYTF. CDR3 bases: TGTGCCAGCAGCCAAGGGACAGGGCGGAACTATGGCTACACCTTC. The chain links TRBV7-6 to TRBJ1-2; TRBD1 matches at 9 bases. With 5 bases clipped from V and 2 bases from J, the junction kept 6 bases outside the gene matches. This CDR3 is built from 15 residues. Germline CDR1 and CDR2: SGHVS and FNYEAQ.

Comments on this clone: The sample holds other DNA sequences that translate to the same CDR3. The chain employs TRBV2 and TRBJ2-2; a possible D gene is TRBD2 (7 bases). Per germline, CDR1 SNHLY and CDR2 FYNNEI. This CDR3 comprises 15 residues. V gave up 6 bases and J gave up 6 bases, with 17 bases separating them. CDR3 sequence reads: CASSGGRAGAGELFF. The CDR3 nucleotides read TGTGCCAGCAGCGGTGGGAGGGCAGGGGCCGGGGAGCTGTTTTTT.

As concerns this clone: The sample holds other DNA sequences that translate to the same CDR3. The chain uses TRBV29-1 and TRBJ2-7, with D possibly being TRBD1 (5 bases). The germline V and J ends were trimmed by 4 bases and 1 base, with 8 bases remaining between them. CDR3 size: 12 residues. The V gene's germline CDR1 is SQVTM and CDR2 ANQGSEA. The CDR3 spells CSVADNSYEQYF. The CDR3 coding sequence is TGCAGCGTTGCGGACAATTCCTACGAGCAGTACTTC.

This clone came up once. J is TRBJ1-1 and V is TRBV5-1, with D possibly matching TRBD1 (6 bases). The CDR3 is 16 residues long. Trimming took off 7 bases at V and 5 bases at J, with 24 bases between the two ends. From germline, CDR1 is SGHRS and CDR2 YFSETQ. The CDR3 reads CASSLSPQGPGTEAFF. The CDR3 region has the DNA TGCGCCAGCTCACTTTCCCCACAGGGTCCGGGGACTGAAGCTTTCTTT.

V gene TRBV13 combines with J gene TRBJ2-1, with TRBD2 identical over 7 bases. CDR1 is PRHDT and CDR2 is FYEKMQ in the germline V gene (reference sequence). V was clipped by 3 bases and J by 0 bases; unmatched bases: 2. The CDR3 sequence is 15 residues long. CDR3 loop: CASSFRTSSYNEQFF. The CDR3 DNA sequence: TGTGCCAGCAGCTTTCGGACTAGCTCCTACAATGAGCAGTTCTTC.